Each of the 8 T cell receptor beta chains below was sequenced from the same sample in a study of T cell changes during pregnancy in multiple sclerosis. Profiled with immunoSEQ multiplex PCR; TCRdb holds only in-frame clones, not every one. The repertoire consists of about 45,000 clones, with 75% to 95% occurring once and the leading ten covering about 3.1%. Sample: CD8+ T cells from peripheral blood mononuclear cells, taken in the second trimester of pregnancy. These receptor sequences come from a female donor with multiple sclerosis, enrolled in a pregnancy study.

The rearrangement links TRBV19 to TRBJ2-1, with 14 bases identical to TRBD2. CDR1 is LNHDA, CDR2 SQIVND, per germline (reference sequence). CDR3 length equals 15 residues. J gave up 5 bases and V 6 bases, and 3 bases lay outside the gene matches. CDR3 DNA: TGTGCCAGTAGGGCGGGACTAGCGGGGGACAATGAGCAGTTCTTC. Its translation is CASRAGLAGDNEQFF.

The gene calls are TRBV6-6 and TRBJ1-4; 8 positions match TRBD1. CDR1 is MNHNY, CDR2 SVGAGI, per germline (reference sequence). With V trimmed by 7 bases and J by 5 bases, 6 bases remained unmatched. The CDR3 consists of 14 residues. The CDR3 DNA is TGTGCCAGCATCCAGGGGGCAGGAAATGAAAAACTGTTTTTT. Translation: CASIQGAGNEKLFF.

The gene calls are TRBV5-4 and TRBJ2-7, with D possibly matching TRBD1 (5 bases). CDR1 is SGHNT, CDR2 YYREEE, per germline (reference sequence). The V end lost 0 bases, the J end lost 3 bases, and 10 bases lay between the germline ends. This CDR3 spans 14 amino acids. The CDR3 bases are TGTGCCAGCAGCTTGGGGGGCCTGGACTACGAGCAGTACTTC. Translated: CASSLGGLDYEQYF.

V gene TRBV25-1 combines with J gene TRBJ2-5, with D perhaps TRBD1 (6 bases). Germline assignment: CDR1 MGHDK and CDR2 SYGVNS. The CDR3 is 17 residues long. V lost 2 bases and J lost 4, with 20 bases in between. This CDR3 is CASSERARGVRGETQYF. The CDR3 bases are TGTGCCAGCAGTGAAAGGGCCCGTGGTGTCAGGGGAGAGACCCAGTACTTC.

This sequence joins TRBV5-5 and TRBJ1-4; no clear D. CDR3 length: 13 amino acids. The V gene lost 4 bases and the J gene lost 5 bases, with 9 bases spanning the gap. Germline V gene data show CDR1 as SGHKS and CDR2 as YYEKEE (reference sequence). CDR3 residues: CASSPDWNEKLFF. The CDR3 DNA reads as TGTGCCAGCAGCCCGGACTGGAATGAAAAACTGTTTTTT.

CDR3 in DNA: TGTGCCAGCAGCCAAGAGGGACAGGGCTTCGACACCATATATTTT. Translation gives CASSQEGQGFDTIYF. The chain links TRBV4-2 to TRBJ1-3; TRBD1 matches 9 bases. Looked up from germline, CDR1 is LGHNA and CDR2 is YNFKEQ. V lost 0 bases, J lost 8 bases, and 5 bases stayed unmatched. This CDR3 contains 15 residues.

The CDR3 DNA follows: TGTGCCAGCAGTGAAGAGGCTAGCGGGGGCTACGAGCAGTACTTC. This sequence encodes CASSEEASGGYEQYF. The V gene is TRBV6-1, the J gene TRBJ2-7; 10 positions match TRBD2. The V segment lost 1 base and the J segment 3 bases; nucleotides outside the gene matches: 3. CDR3 length equals 15 residues. Germline lookup yields CDR1 MNHNS and CDR2 SASEGT.

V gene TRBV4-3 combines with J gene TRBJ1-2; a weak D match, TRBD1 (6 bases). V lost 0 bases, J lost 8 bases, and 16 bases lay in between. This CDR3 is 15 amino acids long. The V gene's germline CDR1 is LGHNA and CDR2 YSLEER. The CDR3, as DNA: TGCGCCAGCAGCCAAGAACAGGGATTAGTTGGAGGCTACACCTTC. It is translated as CASSQEQGLVGGYTF.